This T cell receptor (beta chain) was profiled in a study of beta chain features in type 1 diabetes. Of note for this clone: Antigen specificity is unknown.

The V gene's germline CDR1 is SGHRS and CDR2 YFSETQ. The CDR3 has 16 amino acids. With 4 bases clipped from V and 4 bases from J, the junction kept 8 bases outside the gene matches. Every isolated RNA sample was fully reverse transcribed, so sequencing captured expressed TCRB transcripts. TCRdb's copy holds only in-frame clones and misses some; the assay was immunoSEQ multiplex PCR. Of 680,000 or so clones listed, roughly 15% are singletons. Study-level findings and limits: There were fewer insertions and more deletions at the VDJ junctions of type 1 diabetes patients. With patients and controls alike, PCR might favor shorter templates to an equal degree.

The J gene is TRBJ2-3, the V gene TRBV5-1; 11 bases fit TRBD1. The receptor's source is a man aged 18 to 29 in good health. Sequencing input: naive CD4+ T cells from blood. Written as DNA, the CDR3 is TGCGCCAGCAGCCAGGACAGGGGGCGCCCGGCAGATACGCAGTATTTT. Amino acids: CASSQDRGRPADTQYF.